These 22 T cell receptor beta chains were all obtained from the same sample, sequenced in a study of early T cells in non-severe SARS-CoV-2 infection. One entry per CDR3 protein results from TCRdb running MiXCR on the 5' RACE reads. The sample carries about 50,000 distinct CDR3 sequences, 5.4% recorded once. The sequencing here drew on whole blood, taken at baseline. Receptors were obtained from an adult who was a healthcare worker with PCR-confirmed SARS-CoV-2 infection or an uninfected control (not recorded which).

This clonotype was picked up many times. The rearrangement joins TRBV18 to TRBJ1-3, with D tentatively TRBD1 (5 bases). Germline V gene data show CDR1 as KGHSH and CDR2 as LQKENI. Trimming shortened V by 4 bases and J by 2 bases, and 15 bases separated the two germline ends. This CDR3 contains 16 residues. The CDR3 sequence is CASSLRGPPPGNTIYF. CDR3 coding DNA: TGTGCCAGCTCACTACGGGGACCCCCGCCTGGAAACACCATATATTTT.

Comments on this clonotype: An end of the junction differs from the germline gene, which may be a read error. V usage is TRBV28 and J usage is TRBJ2-1; 13 bases are shared with TRBD2. CDR3 size: 12 residues. Germline values: CDR1 MDHEN, CDR2 SYDVKM. For the CDR3, the DNA is TGTGCCAGCAGCTCCCCCGGACTAGCGGGAGCATTC. It yields the protein CASSSPGLAGAF. Complete variable domain (other parts from reference TRBV28 and TRBJ2-1): DVKVTQSSRYLVKRTGEKVFLECVQDMDHENMFWYRQDPGLGLRLIYFSYDVKMKEKGDIPEGYSVSREKKERFSLILESASTNQTSMYLCASSSPGLAGAFGPGTRLTVL.

V usage is TRBV20-1 and J usage is TRBJ2-1, with D possibly being TRBD1 or TRBD2 (5 bases each). The V end was cut by 6 bases, the J end by 4 bases, with 19 bases between. Germline CDR1 is DFQATT and CDR2 is SNEGSKA (reference sequence). This CDR3 has 15 amino acids. DNA of the CDR3: TGCAGTGCCAACCGCCGGGACCCGGAGTACAATGAGCAGTTCTTC. This codes for CSANRRDPEYNEQFF.

This clonotype has only a few counts. V and J are TRBV6-1 and TRBJ1-1; no definite D call. The V end was cut by 2 bases, the J end by 0 bases, with 13 bases between. Germline CDR1 and CDR2: MNHNS and SASEGT. This CDR3 has 16 residues. CDR3 sequence reads: CASSEIRERLNTEAFF. DNA of the CDR3: TGTGCCAGCAGTGAAATCCGAGAGCGACTGAACACTGAAGCTTTCTTT.

As for this clonotype: A much bigger clone sits one base away, suggesting this may be a read error. The chain recombines TRBV6-1 with TRBJ2-7; D is perhaps TRBD1 or TRBD2 (5 bases each). V lost 6 bases and J 2 bases, leaving 14 bases between the germline ends. This CDR3 has 14 residues. Germline assignment: CDR1 MNHNS and CDR2 SASEGT. CDR3: CASSRDGLTYEQYV. In nucleotides, the CDR3 is TGTGCCAGCAGCCGGGACGGACTTACCTACGAGCAGTACGTC.

In this sample, this clonotype turned up many times. The DNA of the CDR3 is TGTGCCAGCAGCCCGCGAGGGGGGGACGGATCCTATGGCTACACCTTC. This encodes CASSPRGGDGSYGYTF. The rearrangement links TRBV7-9 to TRBJ1-2, with D possibly TRBD1 on 6 matching bases. Germline V lookup: CDR1 SEHNR, CDR2 FQNEAQ (reference sequence). V lost 5 bases and J 4 bases, leaving 20 bases between the germline ends. The CDR3 is 16 amino acids.

This clonotype was detected only a few times. V is TRBV28 and J is TRBJ1-2; TRBD1 aligns across 7 bases. Unmatched junction bases numbered 6, after V lost 3 bases and J lost 5 bases. Looked up from germline, CDR1 is MDHEN and CDR2 is SYDVKM. The CDR3 loop spans 14 amino acids. The CDR3 here is CASSFGTADYGYTF. The CDR3 DNA sequence: TGTGCCAGCAGTTTCGGGACAGCGGATTATGGCTACACCTTC.

This clonotype is classed as medium-sized. V and J are TRBV20-1 and TRBJ2-3, with 10 bases identical to TRBD2. CDR1 DFQATT and CDR2 SNEGSKA come from the germline V gene (reference sequence). The CDR3 runs to 15 residues. J gave up 1 base and V 6 bases, and 7 bases lay outside the gene matches. In DNA, the CDR3 is TGCAGTGCGGGGGGAGGGACTAGCGGCACAGATACGCAGTATTTT. Amino acid sequence: CSAGGGTSGTDTQYF.

This clonotype showed up many times. The genes are TRBV3-1 and TRBJ2-3; the D gene is possibly TRBD2 (5 bases). V was shortened by 4 bases and J by 2 bases, with 19 bases between the two germline ends. The germline V gene has CDR1 LGHDT and CDR2 YNNKEL (reference sequence). This CDR3 has 17 residues. The CDR3 here is CASSLTWTPQFTDTQYF. CDR3 coding DNA: TGTGCCAGCAGCCTCACATGGACTCCACAATTCACAGATACGCAGTATTTT.

This clonotype was seen at least ten times. The rearrangement links TRBV10-3 to TRBJ2-2; D is ambiguous. CDR3 length: 14 amino acids. The germline gives CDR1 ENHRY, CDR2 SYGVKD. Trimming took off 3 bases at V and 3 bases at J, with 8 bases between the two ends. CDR3 sequence: CAISDTRYTGELFF. Written as DNA, the CDR3 is TGTGCCATCAGTGACACGAGATACACCGGGGAGCTGTTTTTT.

This clonotype was detected a few times. The chain employs TRBV2 and TRBJ1-2; D call uncertain. Deletions cut 0 bases from V and 8 bases from J, with 13 bases between. The CDR3 totals 14 residues. CDR1 and CDR2 from the germline V gene are SNHLY and FYNNEI. Written as DNA, the CDR3 is TGTGCCAGCAGTGAAGCCAGAGAGGGTACAGGCTACACCTTC. It is translated as CASSEAREGTGYTF.

This clonotype is medium-sized (0.01 to 0.1%) within its sample. The rearrangement uses TRBV28 and TRBJ2-1; 10 bases are a match to TRBD2. J lost 7 bases, V lost 2 bases, and 8 bases had no gene match. This CDR3 is built from 16 residues. The germline gives CDR1 MDHEN, CDR2 SYDVKM. Written as DNA, the CDR3 is TGTGCCAGCAGTTTAGGTGAAGCGGGAGGGCCTAATGAGCAGTTCTTC. Its protein product is CASSLGEAGGPNEQFF.

There are many counts of this clonotype. The V gene is TRBV7-3, the J gene TRBJ2-1, with 9 bases aligning to TRBD2. V lost 0 bases and J lost 10; bases outside the gene matches: 7. The CDR3 contains 15 residues. Per the germline V gene, CDR1 is SGHTA and CDR2 is FQGTGA. The CDR3 DNA reads as TGTGCCAGCAGCTTAACGGGAGCGGGAGGAGGAGAGCAGTTCTTC. Its translation is CASSLTGAGGGEQFF.

This clonotype was found many times. The chain carries TRBV15 and TRBJ1-1; D not resolved. The germline gives CDR1 LNHNV, CDR2 YYDKDF (reference sequence). The CDR3 has 16 amino acids. V was trimmed by 6 bases and J by 0 bases, leaving 17 bases between them. The CDR3 reads CATSLFKGPVNTEAFF. The CDR3 DNA reads as TGTGCCACCAGTCTATTCAAGGGCCCAGTGAACACTGAAGCTTTCTTT.

This clonotype was found many times. The rearrangement joins TRBV11-2 to TRBJ2-1, with 9 positions matching TRBD2. The J segment lost 7 bases and the V segment lost 6 bases, leaving 16 bases of the junction unmatched. Per the germline V gene, CDR1 is SGHAT and CDR2 is FQNNGV. The CDR3 consists of 17 residues. The CDR3 DNA sequence: TGTGCCAGCAGTTTAAGGGTTCGACTAGCGGTTATAAATGAGCAGTTCTTC. This translates into CASSLRVRLAVINEQFF.

The chain employs TRBV28 and TRBJ2-1, with D possibly TRBD1 on 5 matching bases. Trimming stripped 5 bases from V and 5 bases from J, with 10 bases between. The CDR3 totals 13 residues. Germline CDR1 reads MDHEN; CDR2 reads SYDVKM. The CDR3 DNA reads TGTGCCAGCAGTCAGGGTGGAAACAATGAGCAGTTCTTC. It is translated as CASSQGGNNEQFF.

The sample holds a few counts of this clonotype. This chain uses TRBV3-1 with TRBJ1-4; 9 bases are a match to TRBD1. The CDR3 loop spans 14 amino acids. Trimming at V came to 3 bases and at J to 8 bases, leaving 4 bases not matched to a gene. In germline, CDR1 is LGHDT, CDR2 YNNKEL (reference sequence). As DNA, the CDR3 is TGTGCCAGCAGCCAGACAGGGGGAGACGAAAAACTGTTTTTT. Protein product: CASSQTGGDEKLFF.

With regard to this clonotype: It may be a read error: a sequence one base away is much more abundant. The J gene is TRBJ2-7, the V gene TRBV12-3 or TRBV12-4; D is possibly TRBD2 (5 bases). The CDR3 spans 17 residues. With 7 bases removed from V and 0 bases from J, the gap between germline ends came to 22 bases. The CDR3 region is CASNLWASPGISYEQYF. The CDR3, as DNA: TGTGCCAGCAACCTATGGGCTAGTCCGGGGATCTCCTACGAGCAGTACTTC.

This clonotype was detected ten times or more. This sequence joins TRBV15 and TRBJ2-2; no definite D call. The CDR3 covers 13 residues. Germline CDR1 LNHNV, CDR2 YYDKDF (reference sequence). Trimming cost V 5 bases and J 5 bases, with 9 bases left between them. The CDR3 bases are TGTGCCACCAGCTGGAGCACGACCGGGGAGCTGTTTTTT. This encodes CATSWSTTGELFF.

The chain has TRBV18 and TRBJ1-1; D is undetermined. The CDR3 loop spans 13 amino acids. Trimming stripped 1 base from V and 7 bases from J, with 10 bases between. In germline, CDR1 is KGHSH, CDR2 LQKENI. The DNA of the CDR3 is TGTGCCAGCTCACCACGGGCAGGAGATGAAGCTTTCTTT. Encoded protein: CASSPRAGDEAFF. The full variable domain, with the rest looked up from reference TRBV18 and TRBJ1-1, is NAGVMQNPRHLVRRRGQEARLRCSPMKGHSHVYWYRQLPEEGLKFMVYLQKENIIDESGMPKERFSAEFPKEGPSILRIQQVVRGDSAAYFCASSPRAGDEAFFGQGTRLTVV.

This clonotype was picked up a small number of times. The CDR3 DNA reads TGTGCCAGCAGTCTAAGGACAGGGCGGGACACCGGGGAGCTGTTTTTT. Its translation is CASSLRTGRDTGELFF. The chain combines TRBV12-3 or TRBV12-4 with TRBJ2-2; 8 positions match TRBD1. The CDR3 consists of 16 residues. J lost 3 bases, V lost 5 bases, and 8 bases had no gene match.

In this sample, this clonotype turned up many times. This chain connects TRBV9 to TRBJ1-2; D is undetermined. Between the trimmed V and J ends, which lost 0 bases and 0 bases, there was a span of 6 bases. Germline CDR1 SGDLS, CDR2 YYNGEE. There are 14 residues in the CDR3. As DNA, the CDR3 is TGTGCCAGCAGCGTAGCTACGGCTAACTATGGCTACACCTTC. It specifies CASSVATANYGYTF.